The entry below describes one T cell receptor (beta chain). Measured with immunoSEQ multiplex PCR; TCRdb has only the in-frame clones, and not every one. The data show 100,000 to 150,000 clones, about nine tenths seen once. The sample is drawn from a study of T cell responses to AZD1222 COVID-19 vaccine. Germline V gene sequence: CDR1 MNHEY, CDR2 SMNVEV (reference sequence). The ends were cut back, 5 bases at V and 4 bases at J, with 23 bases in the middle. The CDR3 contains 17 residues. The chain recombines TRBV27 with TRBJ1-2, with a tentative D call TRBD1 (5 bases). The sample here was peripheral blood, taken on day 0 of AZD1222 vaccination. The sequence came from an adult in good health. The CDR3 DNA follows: TGTGCCAGCAGTGCAGGCCCGGGACGGCCGTCTCCCTATGGCTACACCTTC. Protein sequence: CASSAGPGRPSPYGYTF.